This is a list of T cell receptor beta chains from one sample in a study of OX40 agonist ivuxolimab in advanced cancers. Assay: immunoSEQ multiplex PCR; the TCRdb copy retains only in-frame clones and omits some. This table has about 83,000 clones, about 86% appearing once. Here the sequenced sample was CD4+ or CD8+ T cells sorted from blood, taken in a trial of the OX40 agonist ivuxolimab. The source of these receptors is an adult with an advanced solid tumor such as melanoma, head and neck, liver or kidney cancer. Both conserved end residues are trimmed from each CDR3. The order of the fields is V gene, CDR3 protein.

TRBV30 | AWATGQPSYEQY
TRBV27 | ASSLISNSGANVLT
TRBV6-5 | ASSYSWGFGEQY
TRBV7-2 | ASSLPGGAGELF
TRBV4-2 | ASGRTVGEDTEAF
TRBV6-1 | ASSITNQPQH
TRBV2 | ASTQGNRSPLNTEAF
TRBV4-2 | ASSQDAVDSNEQY
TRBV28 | ASSTPGQGHEQY
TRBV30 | AWSVRSSGNTIY
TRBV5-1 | ASSPSGRVGEKLF
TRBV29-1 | SVSLGDKQY
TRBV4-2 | ASRTRGDSRETQY
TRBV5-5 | ASSSYGATSSPLH
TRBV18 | ASSPFVIGGTGDNEQF
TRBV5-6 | ASSLTGAYEQY
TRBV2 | ASSFRDSNQPQH
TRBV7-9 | ASSLGVSQPQH
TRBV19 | ASSGTAQKRETQY
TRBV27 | ASRGGSNQPQH
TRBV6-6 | ASSLTGTDNSPLH
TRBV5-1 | ASSLGDRGYNEQF
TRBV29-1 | SVDGDRGPYEQY
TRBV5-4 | ASSVNRGSSTDTQY
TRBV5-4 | ASSFPTGQRQETQY
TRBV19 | ASSMGGAGNQPQH
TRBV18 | ASSPPKGAKANYGYT
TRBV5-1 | ASREGGGAETQY
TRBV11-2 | ASTSGGPSTDTQY
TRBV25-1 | ASSDLGEAF
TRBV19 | ASSIQRGGRTGELF
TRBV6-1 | ASSEWGVRTEAF
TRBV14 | ASSQLTGTRDGYT
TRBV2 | ASSHDQGSGAKNIQY
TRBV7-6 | ASTLTGQGTETQY
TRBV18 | ASSQGTGEVAGELF
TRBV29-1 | SVRQGGYEQY
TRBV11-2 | ASSFPGQGPTGELF
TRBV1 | TGVVGTQY
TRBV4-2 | ASSLGQGEADTQY
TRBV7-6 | ASSRGGNQPQH
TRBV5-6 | ASSLGQGRTDTQY
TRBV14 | ASSQSRNTEAF
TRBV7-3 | ASSLGLGAGTEAF
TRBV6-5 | ACTRNTEAF
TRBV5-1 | ASSLGLGQGAREQY
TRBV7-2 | ASSQSVGMGTEAF
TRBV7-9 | ASSLATSDTIY
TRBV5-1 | ASSGLDNSPLH
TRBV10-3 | AISDLQGVVGYT
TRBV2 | ASASGSGGPSTYEQY
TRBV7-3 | ASRRGQETQY
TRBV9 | ASTPPTGFSTEAF
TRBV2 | ASSEGAGAAAF
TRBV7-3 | ASSLNQAGTDTQY